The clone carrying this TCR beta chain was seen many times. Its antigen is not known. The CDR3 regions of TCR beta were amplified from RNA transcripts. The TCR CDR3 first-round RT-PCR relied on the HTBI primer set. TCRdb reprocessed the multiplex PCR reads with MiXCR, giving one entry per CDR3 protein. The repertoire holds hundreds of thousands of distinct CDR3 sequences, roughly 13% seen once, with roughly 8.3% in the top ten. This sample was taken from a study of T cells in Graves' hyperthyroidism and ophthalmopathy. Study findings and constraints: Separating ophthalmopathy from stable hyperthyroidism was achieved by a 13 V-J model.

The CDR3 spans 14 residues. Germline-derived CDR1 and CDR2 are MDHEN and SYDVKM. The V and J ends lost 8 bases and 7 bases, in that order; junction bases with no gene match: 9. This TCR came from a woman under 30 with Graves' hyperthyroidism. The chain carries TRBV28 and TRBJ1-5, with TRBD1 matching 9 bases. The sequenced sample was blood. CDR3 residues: CASRLPTGGQPQHF. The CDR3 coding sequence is TGTGCCAGCCGTCTACCGACAGGGGGACAGCCCCAGCATTTT.